This is a list of T cell receptor beta chains from one sample in a study of CD8 T cells in Susac syndrome. Each CDR3 protein is one row after TCRdb ran MiXCR on the immunoSEQ multiplex PCR reads. The table lists 180,000 or so distinct CDR3 sequences, 95% of them singletons, with about 0.095% in the top ten. Sequenced sample: CD4+ T cells from PBMCs. The receptors come from a human donor in good health. Each CDR3 is given with its conserved first and last residue. D genes are given only for firm matches. Some rows mark clone size as missing; the rest say once, few, many or name a class of expanded clone.

D gene | clone size | J gene | V gene | CDR3 protein | CDR3 DNA
NA | NA | TRBJ2-3 | TRBV27 | CAISDSVGSDTQYF | TGTGCCATTTCGGACTCAGTGGGGTCAGATACGCAGTATTTT
TRBD2 | NA | TRBJ2-1 | TRBV2 | CASRRTSGGANEQFF | TGTGCCAGCAGGAGGACTAGCGGGGGGGCAAATGAGCAGTTCTTC
NA | NA | TRBJ2-7 | TRBV7-9 | CASSPGARGYEQYF | TGTGCCAGCAGCCCCGGTGCTAGGGGCTACGAGCAGTACTTC
TRBD1 | NA | TRBJ1-4 | TRBV15 | CATSRQDRGRFEKLFF | TGTGCCACCAGCAGGCAAGACAGGGGGCGGTTTGAAAAACTGTTTTTT
TRBD1 | NA | TRBJ2-3 | TRBV29-1 | CSVEGNSGGTQYF | TGCAGCGTTGAAGGAAATTCAGGGGGTACGCAGTATTTT
NA | once | TRBJ2-4 | TRBV7-2 | CASSLDTRLAKNIQYF | TGTGCCAGCAGCTTAGATACCAGGCTAGCCAAAAACATTCAGTACTTC
TRBD2 | NA | TRBJ2-1 | TRBV25-1 | CASSRLAGEGQFF | TGTGCCAGCAGTAGGCTAGCGGGAGAGGGGCAGTTCTTC
TRBD2 | NA | TRBJ2-3 | TRBV29-1 | CSVPLAGVTDTQYF | TGCAGCGTGCCTCTAGCGGGGGTTACAGATACGCAGTATTTT
NA | NA | TRBJ1-5 | TRBV20-1 | CSARGSGQPQHF | TGCAGTGCTAGGGGCTCGGGTCAGCCCCAGCATTTT
NA | NA | TRBJ1-2 | TRBV29-1 | CSVGQVRAGDGYTF | TGCAGCGTTGGACAGGTTCGGGCCGGTGATGGCTACACCTTC
TRBD2 | NA | TRBJ2-1 | TRBV4-3 | CASSHQLTSGGLSSYNEQFF | TGCGCCAGCAGCCATCAACTGACTAGCGGGGGGCTTAGCTCCTACAATGAGCAGTTCTTC
TRBD1 | NA | TRBJ2-1 | TRBV12-3/TRBV12-4 | CACHRGPPQHNEQFF | TGTGCCTGTCACAGGGGACCTCCCCAACACAATGAGCAGTTCTTC